The rows below give T cell receptor beta chains drawn from one sample of a study of blood T cell repertoires in COVID-19. Assay used: immunoSEQ multiplex PCR; TCRdb lists only in-frame clones, some missing. Here the sample spans some 400,000 clones, roughly 86% being singletons. The sample comprised peripheral blood. The receptors derive from a woman in her fifties or sixties with COVID-19, enrolled during active disease. CDR3s include the opening cysteine and the closing phenylalanine or tryptophan. A D gene is named only where the DNA matches it firmly. Not all rows give a size; the values are once, few, many and, for expanded clones, a class.

NA,TRBJ1-5,few,TRBV5-6,TGTGCCAGCAGCTTGGTGGTGCGGATATGGCATCAGCCCCAGCATTTT,CASSLVVRIWHQPQHF
NA,TRBJ1-5,once,TRBV6-6,TGTGCCAGCAGCGACAGTTCCTATAGCAATCAGCCCCAGCATTTT,CASSDSSYSNQPQHF
NA,TRBJ1-1,few,TRBV6-6,TGTGCCAGCAACCCGACAGGTTTGAACACTGAAGCTTTCTTT,CASNPTGLNTEAFF
NA,TRBJ2-5,NA,TRBV5-1,TGCGCCAGCAGCTTGTTGACATTCCAAGAGACCCAGTACTTC,CASSLLTFQETQYF
TRBD1,TRBJ1-2,NA,TRBV6-1,TGTGCCAGCAGCCAGACAGGGGGCGCTGGCTACACCTTC,CASSQTGGAGYTF
TRBD1,TRBJ1-2,NA,TRBV5-5,TGTGCCAGCAGCTCACTACGACAGGGAAACTATGGCTACACCTTC,CASSSLRQGNYGYTF
TRBD2,TRBJ2-1,NA,TRBV7-9,TGTGCCAGCAGCACCCATATAGCGGGGGGGAGAAGTGAGCAGTTCTTC,CASSTHIAGGRSEQFF
TRBD1,TRBJ1-2,NA,TRBV5-1,TGCGCCAGCAGCTTGGTATTAGGGACAGACTATGGCTACACCTTC,CASSLVLGTDYGYTF
NA,TRBJ2-7,NA,TRBV5-1,TGCGCCAGCAGCCCGCCCCCGCCGGCCTACGAGCAGTACTTC,CASSPPPPAYEQYF
TRBD1,TRBJ1-1,NA,TRBV10-1,TGCGCCAGCACTGGGACAGGGGGGACTGAAGCTTTCTTT,CASTGTGGTEAFF
TRBD2,TRBJ2-2,NA,TRBV5-5,TGTGCCAGCAGCTTGAAACGAGTAGCGGGGAACGCGAACACCGGGGAGCTGTTTTTT,CASSLKRVAGNANTGELFF
NA,TRBJ1-6,NA,TRBV6-1,TGTGCCAGCAGTGAAGGCCAGATCTCCTATAATTCACCCCTCCACTTT,CASSEGQISYNSPLHF
NA,TRBJ1-2,NA,TRBV5-1,TGCGCCAGCAGCTTGGAATGGGGGCCTAACTATGGCTACACCTTC,CASSLEWGPNYGYTF
NA,TRBJ2-6,NA,TRBV18,TGTGCCAGCTCAACAGGGCTCTCTGGGGCCAACGTCCTGACTTTC,CASSTGLSGANVLTF
TRBD1,TRBJ1-2,NA,TRBV19,TGTGCCAGTAGTATACTCGGGACAGACTTCTATGGCTACACCTTC,CASSILGTDFYGYTF
NA,TRBJ2-7,NA,TRBV19,TGTGCCAGTAGTATAGGCCAGGGCTCCTACGAGCAGTACTTC,CASSIGQGSYEQYF
NA,TRBJ1-2,NA,TRBV2,TGTGCCAGCATGGGCTTTAACTATGGCTACACCTTC,CASMGFNYGYTF
NA,TRBJ2-2,NA,TRBV7-2,TGTGCCAGCAGCTTTTTCCGGGGCGGGGAGCTGTTTTTT,CASSFFRGGELFF
NA,TRBJ1-2,NA,TRBV5-5,TGTGCCAGCAGCTCACAGGGTTTCGGCTATGGCTACACCTTC,CASSSQGFGYGYTF
TRBD2,TRBJ2-5,NA,TRBV18,TGTGCCAGCTCACCACTATTCACTAGCGGGAGCCCCCAAGAGACCCAGTACTTC,CASSPLFTSGSPQETQYF
NA,TRBJ1-2,NA,TRBV3-1/TRBV3-2,TGTGCCAGCAGCATAGGATTCGGGGGTTACGGCTACACCTTC,CASSIGFGGYGYTF
NA,TRBJ1-2,NA,TRBV4-1,TGCGCCAGCAGCCCCAGCGATTCAGCTAACTATGGCTACACCTTC,CASSPSDSANYGYTF
TRBD1,TRBJ2-1,NA,TRBV19,TGTGCCAGTAAGCAGGACAGGGTGAATGAGCAGTTCTTC,CASKQDRVNEQFF
NA,TRBJ2-5,NA,TRBV19,TGTGCCAGTAGTACCGTATCCCAAGAGACCCAGTACTTC,CASSTVSQETQYF
NA,TRBJ1-6,once,TRBV15,TGTGCCACCAGCAGAGATATCAGACAAGCCTTTTCACCCCTCCACTTT,CATSRDIRQAFSPLHF
TRBD2,TRBJ2-2,NA,TRBV4-1,TGCGCCAGCAGCCAAGCGGCGGGGAGCGGGGGGCCTTACACCGGGGAGCTGTTTTTT,CASSQAAGSGGPYTGELFF
NA,TRBJ2-3,once,TRBV5-1,TGCGCCAGCAGCTTGAGGGCGGGTGATAGCACAGATACGCAGTATTTT,CASSLRAGDSTDTQYF
TRBD1,TRBJ1-2,once,TRBV7-8,TGTGCCAGCAGCTTCAGACAGGGTCTTCTCTACACCTTC,CASSFRQGLLYTF
NA,TRBJ2-7,NA,TRBV5-1,TGCGCCAGCAGCCCCAGGGGTTACGAGCAGTACTTC,CASSPRGYEQYF
NA,TRBJ1-5,NA,TRBV7-8,TGTGCCAGCAGCTTTGCGGCAGATAGCAATCAGCCCCAGCATTTT,CASSFAADSNQPQHF
TRBD1,TRBJ1-2,NA,TRBV5-6,TGTGCCAGCAGTGGTTTTGAGACAGGGAGTATGTATGGCTACACCTTC,CASSGFETGSMYGYTF
TRBD2,TRBJ2-5,NA,TRBV7-9,TGTGCCAGCAGCCACGGGGCTAGCGGGGGACCGACGGGGTTTGGGACCCAGTACTTC,CASSHGASGGPTGFGTQYF
NA,TRBJ1-6,NA,TRBV6-5,TGTGCCAGCAGTAGAGAGAGAGGGGGGGCAGGGCCCTACTTT,CASSRERGGAGPYF
NA,TRBJ2-5,NA,TRBV5-1,TGCGCCAGCAGCATCCAGAGACGGTCGGGCCAAGAGACCCAGTACTTC,CASSIQRRSGQETQYF